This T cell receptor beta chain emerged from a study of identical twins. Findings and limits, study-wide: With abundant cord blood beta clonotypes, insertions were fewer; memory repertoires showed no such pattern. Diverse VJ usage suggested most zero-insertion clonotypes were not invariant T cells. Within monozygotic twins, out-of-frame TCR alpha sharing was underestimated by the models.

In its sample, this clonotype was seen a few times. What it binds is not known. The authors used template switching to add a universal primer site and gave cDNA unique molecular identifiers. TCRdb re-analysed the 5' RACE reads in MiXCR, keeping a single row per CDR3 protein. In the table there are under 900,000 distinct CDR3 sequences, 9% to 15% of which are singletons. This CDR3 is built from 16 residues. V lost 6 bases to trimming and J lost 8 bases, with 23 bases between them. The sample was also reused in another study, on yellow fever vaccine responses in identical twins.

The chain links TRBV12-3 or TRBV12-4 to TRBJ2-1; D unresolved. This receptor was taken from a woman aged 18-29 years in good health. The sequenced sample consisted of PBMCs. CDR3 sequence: CASSLPRQLVVDEQFF. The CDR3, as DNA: TGTGCCAGCAGCTTACCGAGACAATTGGTCGTGGATGAGCAGTTCTTC.